A single sample is the source of the 4 T cell receptor beta chains below, sequenced in a study of blood T cell repertoires in COVID-19. Produced via immunoSEQ multiplex PCR; TCRdb's table is partial and in-frame only. The table shows roughly 120,000 clones, with roughly 82% occurring only once. Sample: peripheral blood. Every receptor here comes from a human donor in a cohort sampled during active COVID-19.

This sequence joins TRBV6-2 or TRBV6-3 and TRBJ2-2; 9 bases are shared with TRBD2. Germline V CDR1 and CDR2: MNHEY, SVGEGT. V was pared by 6 bases and J by 4 bases, with 6 bases of the junction left unmatched. This CDR3 is built from 15 residues. The CDR3 spells CASSWGLAGTGELFF. The DNA for the CDR3 is TGTGCCAGCAGCTGGGGACTAGCCGGCACCGGGGAGCTGTTTTTT.

This clone was seen only once. This chain uses TRBV15 with TRBJ2-3; 7 bases map to TRBD2. V shed 0 bases and J 5 bases; nucleotides not matched to a gene: 5. The CDR3 is made up of 15 amino acids. Germline V gene sequence: CDR1 LNHNV, CDR2 YYDKDF (reference sequence). CDR3 sequence (DNA): TGTGCCACCAGCAGAGATTGGGGGGGTAGAGATACGCAGTATTTT. The encoded protein is CATSRDWGGRDTQYF.

This sequence joins TRBV3-1 (or the pseudogene TRBV3-2) and TRBJ2-4, with 8 bases identical to TRBD2. CDR1 is LGHDT and CDR2 is YNNKEL in the germline V gene (reference sequence). V was pared by 1 base and J by 6 bases, with 11 bases of the junction left unmatched. This CDR3 is 17 amino acids long. For the CDR3, the DNA is TGTGCCAGCAGCCAAGCCGGTGGCGGGGGGCGGGGAAACATTCAGTACTTC. Encoded protein: CASSQAGGGGRGNIQYF.

The chain uses TRBV5-1 and TRBJ2-5; D possibly corresponds to TRBD1 (5 bases). CDR1 is SGHRS and CDR2 is YFSETQ in the germline V gene. The CDR3 runs 13 residues. V gave up 5 bases and J gave up 2 bases, with 10 bases separating them. For the CDR3, the DNA is TGCGCCAGCAGACCGGACAATCAAGAGACCCAGTACTTC. Protein product: CASRPDNQETQYF.